Given below is one T cell receptor beta chain in context. Antigen specificity is unknown. Sequencing used immunoSEQ multiplex PCR; TCRdb keeps in-frame clones, though not all of them. There are about 82,000 clones in the sample; just under 95% occur only once, and approximately 0.69% lies in the top ten. The sample belongs to a study of cytomegalovirus exposure and HLA in healthy donors. Study details: The 90 to 150 validation repertoires used the same platform as the approximately 700 first-cohort repertoires (as reported by a later analysis).

Findings and limits, study-wide: The tendency of first-cohort TCR clusters to co-occur in the approximately 110 validation repertoires was the finding of a later analysis. Rare TCR sequences predominated, though certain public TCRs were found in many donors. Cytomegalovirus-associated TCR beta chains were listed, numbering roughly 150.

CDR1 and CDR2 (germline): SGDLS, YYNGEE. The CDR3 contains 14 residues. V dropped 4 bases and J dropped 2 bases, with 12 bases sitting between them. This sequence joins TRBV9 and TRBJ2-5; D might be TRBD1 (5 bases). The TCR comes from a man younger than 30 in good health and CMV-seronegative. Sequences were obtained from PBMCs. CDR3 sequence: CASSSQGSQETQYF. The CDR3 nucleotides read TGTGCCAGCAGCTCCCAGGGCTCTCAAGAGACCCAGTACTTC.